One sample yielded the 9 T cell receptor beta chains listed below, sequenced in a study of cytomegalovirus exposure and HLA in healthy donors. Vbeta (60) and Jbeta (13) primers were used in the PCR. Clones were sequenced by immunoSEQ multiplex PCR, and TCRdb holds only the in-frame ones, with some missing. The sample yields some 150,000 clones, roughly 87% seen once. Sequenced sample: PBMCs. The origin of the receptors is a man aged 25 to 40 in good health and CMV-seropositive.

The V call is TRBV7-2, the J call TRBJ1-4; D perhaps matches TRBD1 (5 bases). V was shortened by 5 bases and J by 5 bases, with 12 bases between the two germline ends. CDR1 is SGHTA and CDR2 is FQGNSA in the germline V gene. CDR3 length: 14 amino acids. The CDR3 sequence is CASSNRGNNEKLFF. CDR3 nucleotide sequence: TGTGCCAGCAGCAACCGGGGGAACAATGAAAAACTGTTTTTT.

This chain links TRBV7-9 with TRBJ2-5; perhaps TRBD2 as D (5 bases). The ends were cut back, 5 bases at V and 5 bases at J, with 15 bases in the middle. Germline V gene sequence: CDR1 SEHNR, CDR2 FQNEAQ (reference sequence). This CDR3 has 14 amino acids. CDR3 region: CASSQFRGSETQYF. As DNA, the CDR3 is TGTGCCAGCAGCCAATTCCGAGGGTCGGAGACCCAGTACTTC.

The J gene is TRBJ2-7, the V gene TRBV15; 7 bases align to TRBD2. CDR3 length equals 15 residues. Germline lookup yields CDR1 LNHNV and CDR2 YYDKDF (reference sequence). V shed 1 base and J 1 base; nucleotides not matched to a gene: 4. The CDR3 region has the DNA TGTGCCACCAGCAGAGCGGCGGGAGCGTCCTACGAGCAGTACTTC. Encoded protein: CATSRAAGASYEQYF.

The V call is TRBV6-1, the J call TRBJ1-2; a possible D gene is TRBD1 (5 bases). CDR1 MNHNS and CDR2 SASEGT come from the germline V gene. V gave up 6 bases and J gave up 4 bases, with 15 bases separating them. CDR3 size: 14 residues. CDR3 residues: CASSSGWAAYGYTF. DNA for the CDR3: TGTGCCAGCAGCTCAGGGTGGGCAGCCTATGGCTACACCTTC.

This chain's CDR3 is CASIPQAANTDTQYF. For the CDR3, the DNA is TGTGCCAGCATCCCTCAGGCCGCGAACACAGATACGCAGTATTTT. This chain uses TRBV7-9 with TRBJ2-3; the D is unclear. The germline CDR1 and CDR2 sequences are SEHNR and FQNEAQ (reference sequence). The ends were cut back, 7 bases at V and 2 bases at J, with 16 bases in the middle. The CDR3 contains 15 residues.

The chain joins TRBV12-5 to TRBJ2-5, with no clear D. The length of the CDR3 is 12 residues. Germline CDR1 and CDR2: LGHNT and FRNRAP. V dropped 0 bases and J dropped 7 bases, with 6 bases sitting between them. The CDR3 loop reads CASGLVSGTQYF. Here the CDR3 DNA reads TGTGCTAGTGGTTTGGTATCCGGGACCCAGTACTTC.

The CDR3 loop reads CASSDREASEQYF. CDR3 coding DNA: TGTGCCAGCAGTGACAGGGAGGCCAGCGAGCAGTACTTC. V gene TRBV6-4 combines with J gene TRBJ2-7, with D tentatively TRBD2 (6 bases). The CDR3 contains 13 residues. With 2 bases removed from V and 6 bases from J, the gap between germline ends came to 11 bases. CDR1 is MRHNA and CDR2 is SNTAGT in the germline V gene.

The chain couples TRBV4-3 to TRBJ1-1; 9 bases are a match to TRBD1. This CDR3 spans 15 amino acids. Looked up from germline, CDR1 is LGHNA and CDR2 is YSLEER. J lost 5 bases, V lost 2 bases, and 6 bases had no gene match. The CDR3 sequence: CASSQPTGGRTEAFF. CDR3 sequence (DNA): TGCGCCAGCAGCCAACCTACAGGGGGCCGGACTGAAGCTTTCTTT.

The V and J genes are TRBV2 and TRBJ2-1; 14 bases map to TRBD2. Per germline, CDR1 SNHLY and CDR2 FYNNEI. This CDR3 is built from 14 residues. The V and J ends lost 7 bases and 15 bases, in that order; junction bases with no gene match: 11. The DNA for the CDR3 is TGTGCCAGCACCCAAGGGACTAGCGGGGGTGGTCGGTTCTTC. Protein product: CASTQGTSGGGRFF.